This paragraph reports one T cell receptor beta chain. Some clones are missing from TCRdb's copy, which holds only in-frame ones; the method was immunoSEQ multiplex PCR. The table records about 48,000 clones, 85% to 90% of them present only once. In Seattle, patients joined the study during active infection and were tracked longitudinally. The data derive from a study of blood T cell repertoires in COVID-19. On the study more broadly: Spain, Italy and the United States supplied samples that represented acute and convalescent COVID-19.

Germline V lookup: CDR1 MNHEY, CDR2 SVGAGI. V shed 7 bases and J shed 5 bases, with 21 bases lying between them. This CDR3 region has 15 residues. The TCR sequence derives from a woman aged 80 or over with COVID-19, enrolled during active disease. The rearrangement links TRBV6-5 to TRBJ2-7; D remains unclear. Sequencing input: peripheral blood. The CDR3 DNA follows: TGTGCCAGCAAATCGAGGAAGGCTGGTTGGGACGAGCAGTACTTC. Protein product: CASKSRKAGWDEQYF.